The following is a T cell receptor (beta chain) sequence with its context. The sample originates from a study of blood T cell repertoires in COVID-19. Across the study: From T cells, B-cell-depleted T cells, or PBMCs came the material, which was cDNA or gDNA.

Sequencing was performed with immunoSEQ multiplex PCR; in TCRdb, only in-frame clones are kept and a portion is missing. This sample has fewer than 400,000 clones; around 83% occur once, and the top ten carry under 3%. CDR3 length: 17 amino acids. Germline trimming cut 6 bases from V and 1 base from J; bases unmatched to any gene: 8. The germline gives CDR1 MNHEY, CDR2 SMNVEV (reference sequence). The chain combines TRBV27 with TRBJ2-1, with 11 bases identical to TRBD2. The clonotype originates from a man aged 25 to 40 with active or convalescent COVID-19. The sequencing sample was made of peripheral blood. This chain's CDR3 is CASRPSGGIGSYNEQFF. Here the CDR3 DNA reads TGTGCCAGCAGGCCTAGCGGGGGGATCGGATCCTACAATGAGCAGTTCTTC.